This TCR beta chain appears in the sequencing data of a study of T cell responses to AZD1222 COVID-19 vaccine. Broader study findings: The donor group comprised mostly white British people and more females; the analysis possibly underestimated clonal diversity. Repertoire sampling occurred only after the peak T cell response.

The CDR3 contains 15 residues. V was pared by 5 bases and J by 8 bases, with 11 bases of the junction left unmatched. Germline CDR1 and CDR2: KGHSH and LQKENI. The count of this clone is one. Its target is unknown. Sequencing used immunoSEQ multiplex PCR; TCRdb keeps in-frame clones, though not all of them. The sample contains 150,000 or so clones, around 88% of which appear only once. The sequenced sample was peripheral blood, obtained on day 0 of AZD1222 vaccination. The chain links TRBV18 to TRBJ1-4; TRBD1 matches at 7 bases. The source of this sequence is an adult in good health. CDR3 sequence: CASSLRGQGEEKLFF. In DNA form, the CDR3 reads TGTGCCAGCTCATTGAGGGGGCAAGGTGAAGAAAAACTGTTTTTT.